This is a list of T cell receptor beta chains from one sample in a study of Graves' ophthalmopathy and Graves' hyperthyroidism. Via MiXCR, TCRdb re-called the multiplex PCR reads, giving one row per CDR3 protein. The table has about 210,000 distinct CDR3 sequences, 25% to 30% seen once; the top ten hold over 7.5%. Sequencing was performed on peripheral blood. These receptors came from a man between 50 and 59 years old with Graves' ophthalmopathy. The CDR3 runs from the conserved cysteine through the conserved F or W. Fields, in order: clone size, J gene, V gene, D gene, CDR3 protein, CDR3 DNA. The D gene is left open where the match is weak. Rows may omit the clone size; those that give it use once, few, many or a size class.

clone size: many
J gene: TRBJ1-5
V gene: TRBV28
D gene: .
CDR3 protein: CASSQVLQPQHF
CDR3 DNA: TGTGCCAGCAGCCAGGTTTTACAGCCCCAGCATTTT

clone size: many
J gene: TRBJ2-2
V gene: TRBV14
D gene: .
CDR3 protein: CASSQIGELFF
CDR3 DNA: TGTGCCAGCAGCCAAATCGGGGAGCTGTTTTTT

clone size: many
J gene: TRBJ2-7
V gene: TRBV4-1
D gene: TRBD1
CDR3 protein: CASSQAGQSYEQYF
CDR3 DNA: TGCGCCAGCAGCCAAGCGGGACAGTCCTACGAGCAGTACTTC

clone size: .
J gene: TRBJ2-7
V gene: TRBV12-3/TRBV12-4
D gene: TRBD1
CDR3 protein: CASSFSLGGTGTLYEQYF
CDR3 DNA: TGTGCCAGCAGTTTTTCGCTTGGCGGGACAGGGACCCTCTACGAGCAGTACTTC

clone size: .
J gene: TRBJ2-4
V gene: TRBV6-2/TRBV6-3
D gene: TRBD1
CDR3 protein: CASSSTRDSHKNIQYF
CDR3 DNA: TGTGCCAGCAGCTCCACCCGGGACAGTCACAAAAACATTCAGTACTTC

clone size: many
J gene: TRBJ2-7
V gene: TRBV12-3/TRBV12-4
D gene: TRBD2
CDR3 protein: CASSFSLAGGEQYF
CDR3 DNA: TGTGCCAGCAGTTTTAGCCTAGCGGGAGGCGAGCAGTACTTC

clone size: .
J gene: TRBJ2-7
V gene: TRBV6-1
D gene: TRBD2
CDR3 protein: CASTLTSGSSYEQYF
CDR3 DNA: TGTGCCAGCACCCTAACTAGCGGGAGCTCCTACGAGCAGTACTTC

clone size: once
J gene: TRBJ1-5
V gene: TRBV28
D gene: .
CDR3 protein: CANSQGGSNQPQHF
CDR3 DNA: TGTGCCAACTCCCAGGGTGGTAGCAATCAGCCCCAGCATTTT

clone size: many
J gene: TRBJ2-7
V gene: TRBV20-1
D gene: .
CDR3 protein: CSAKKSMKPYEQYF
CDR3 DNA: TGCAGTGCCAAAAAGTCCATGAAGCCCTACGAGCAGTACTTC

clone size: once
J gene: TRBJ2-7
V gene: TRBV6-1
D gene: TRBD2
CDR3 protein: CASSEASGSSYEQYF
CDR3 DNA: TGTGCCAGCAGTGAAGCTAGCGGGAGCTCCTACGAGCAGTACTTC

clone size: .
J gene: TRBJ1-1
V gene: TRBV12-3/TRBV12-4
D gene: .
CDR3 protein: CASSLSHRRRSEAFF
CDR3 DNA: TGTGCCAGCAGTTTATCCCACAGAAGAAGATCTGAAGCTTTCTTT

clone size: .
J gene: TRBJ2-2
V gene: TRBV6-1
D gene: TRBD1
CDR3 protein: CASSEAGTAYTGELFF
CDR3 DNA: TGTGCCAGCAGTGAAGCAGGGACAGCTTACACCGGGGAGCTGTTTTTT

clone size: many
J gene: TRBJ2-7
V gene: TRBV19
D gene: TRBD2
CDR3 protein: CASSGGHYEQYF
CDR3 DNA: TGTGCCAGCAGCGGGGGGCACTACGAGCAGTACTTC

clone size: .
J gene: TRBJ1-1
V gene: TRBV7-2
D gene: .
CDR3 protein: CASSLTVGSNTEAFF
CDR3 DNA: TGTGCCAGCAGCTTAACGGTAGGGTCCAACACTGAAGCTTTCTTT

clone size: .
J gene: TRBJ1-1
V gene: TRBV30
D gene: .
CDR3 protein: CAWSLGNTEAFF
CDR3 DNA: TGTGCCTGGAGTCTCGGGAACACTGAAGCTTTCTTT

clone size: .
J gene: TRBJ1-1
V gene: TRBV6-5
D gene: .
CDR3 protein: CASSYSKASGTEAFF
CDR3 DNA: TGTGCCAGCAGTTACTCGAAGGCCTCGGGAACTGAAGCTTTCTTT

clone size: many
J gene: TRBJ1-2
V gene: TRBV29-1
D gene: .
CDR3 protein: CSVLHYGYTF
CDR3 DNA: TGCAGCGTGCTCCACTATGGCTACACCTTC